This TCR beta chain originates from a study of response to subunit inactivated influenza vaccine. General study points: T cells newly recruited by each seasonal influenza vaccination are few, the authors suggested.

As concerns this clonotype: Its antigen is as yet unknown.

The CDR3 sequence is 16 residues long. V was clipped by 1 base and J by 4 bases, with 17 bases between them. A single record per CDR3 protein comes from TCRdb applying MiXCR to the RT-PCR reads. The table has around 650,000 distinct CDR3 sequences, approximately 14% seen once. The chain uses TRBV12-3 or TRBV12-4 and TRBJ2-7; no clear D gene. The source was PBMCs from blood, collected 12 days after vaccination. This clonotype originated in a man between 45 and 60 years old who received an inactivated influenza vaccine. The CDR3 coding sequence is TGTGCCAGCAGTTTAGGGAAGGGTGTCGAGGAATACGAGCAGTACTTC. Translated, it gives CASSLGKGVEEYEQYF.